The 32 T cell receptor beta chains reported below all come from one sample, sequenced in a study of blood T cell repertoires in COVID-19. Profiled with immunoSEQ multiplex PCR; TCRdb holds only in-frame clones, not every one. The sample carries 90,000 to 100,000 clones, 90% recorded once. Sequencing was done on a sample of peripheral blood. Every receptor here comes from a man over 45 with acute or convalescent COVID-19.

The chain links TRBV7-4 to TRBJ2-1; the D gene is possibly TRBD1 (6 bases). V lost 5 bases to trimming and J lost 8 bases, with 16 bases between them. This CDR3 contains 14 residues. In germline, CDR1 is SGHVT, CDR2 SQSDAQ. CDR3 loop: CASSPRHRVDEQFF. The CDR3 coding sequence is TGTGCCAGCAGCCCCCGGCACAGGGTGGATGAGCAGTTCTTC.

This chain joins TRBV2 and TRBJ1-5, with D perhaps matching TRBD1 (5 bases). CDR1 and CDR2 (germline): SNHLY, FYNNEI. The CDR3 contains 15 residues. V lost 5 bases to trimming and J lost 0 bases, with 11 bases between them. In DNA form, the CDR3 reads TGTGCCAGCAGTATGACAGTAGATAGCAATCAGCCCCAGCATTTT. Translating it yields CASSMTVDSNQPQHF.

J is TRBJ2-7 and V is TRBV4-3; 13 nucleotides align to TRBD2. Germline assignment: CDR1 LGHNA and CDR2 YSLEER. The CDR3 runs to 16 residues. The trim removed 0 bases at V and 3 bases at J, leaving 2 bases unmatched. CDR3 coding DNA: TGCGCCAGCAGCCAAGAACTAGCGGGAGGGCTCTACGAGCAGTACTTC. It encodes CASSQELAGGLYEQYF.

The chain couples TRBV7-9 to TRBJ1-5; D is unclear. CDR1 and CDR2 (germline): SEHNR, FQNEAQ (reference sequence). V lost 8 bases to trimming and J lost 7 bases, with 18 bases between them. CDR3 length: 14 residues. The CDR3 sequence: CASALGGRHQPQHF. The CDR3 coding sequence is TGTGCCAGCGCTTTGGGAGGGCGGCACCAGCCCCAGCATTTT.

The chain links TRBV19 to TRBJ1-5; weak D call: TRBD1 (5 bases). V shed 8 bases and J shed 7 bases, with 15 bases lying between them. The V gene's germline CDR1 is LNHDA and CDR2 SQIVND (reference sequence). This CDR3 is built from 13 residues. CDR3: CASRRDLGQPQHF. The CDR3 coding sequence is TGTGCCAGTCGGCGGGACCTCGGGCAGCCCCAGCATTTT. Drawing the rest from reference TRBV19 and TRBJ1-5, the complete variable domain is DGGITQSPKYLFRKEGQNVTLSCEQNLNHDAMYWYRQDPGQGLRLIYYSQIVNDFQKGDIAEGYSVSREKKESFPLTVTSAQKNPTAFYLCASRRDLGQPQHFGDGTRLSIL.

The rearrangement joins TRBV10-2 to TRBJ1-2; 12 nucleotides match TRBD1. CDR3 length: 16 amino acids. With V trimmed by 7 bases and J by 6 bases, 12 bases remained unmatched. Germline lookup yields CDR1 WSHSY and CDR2 SAAADI. CDR3 amino acids: CASKPGQGAIGDGYTF. The CDR3 DNA reads TGCGCCAGCAAACCGGGACAGGGGGCAATCGGGGATGGCTACACCTTC.

The chain recombines TRBV30 with TRBJ2-1, with 9 bases that match TRBD2. In germline, CDR1 is GTSNPN, CDR2 SVGIG (reference sequence). V was pared by 0 bases and J by 3 bases, with 6 bases of the junction left unmatched. The CDR3 is made up of 16 amino acids. This CDR3 is CAWSVETSGFYNEQFF. Here the CDR3 DNA reads TGTGCCTGGAGTGTCGAGACTAGCGGTTTCTACAATGAGCAGTTCTTC. Drawing the rest from reference TRBV30 and TRBJ2-1, the complete variable domain is SQTIHQWPATLVQPVGSPLSLECTVEGTSNPNLYWYRQAAGRGLQLLFYSVGIGQISSEVPQNLSASRPQDRQFILSSKKLLLSDSGFYLCAWSVETSGFYNEQFFGPGTRLTVL.

The chain is built from TRBV3-1 (or the pseudogene TRBV3-2) and TRBJ1-6; D is unresolved. Germline V gene data show CDR1 as LGHDT and CDR2 as YNNKEL (reference sequence). The CDR3 length is 12 residues. Trimming stripped 1 base from V and 10 bases from J, with 5 bases between. CDR3 nucleotide sequence: TGTGCCAGCAGCCAAGTTGAGTCACCCCTCCACTTT. Amino acid sequence: CASSQVESPLHF.

This clone has only a few counts. The V gene is TRBV5-1, the J gene TRBJ1-2, with 8 bases aligning to TRBD1. Per germline, CDR1 SGHRS and CDR2 YFSETQ. Losses at the gene ends were 5 bases for V and 5 bases for J; bases not matched to a gene: 8. The CDR3 extends over 14 amino acids. The chain's CDR3 is CASRPDRDEYGYTF. In nucleotides, the CDR3 is TGCGCCAGCAGGCCGGACAGGGACGAGTATGGCTACACCTTC.

The rearrangement joins TRBV7-8 to TRBJ2-2; 8 bases are shared with TRBD1. This CDR3 comprises 15 residues. CDR1 SGHVS and CDR2 FQNEAQ come from the germline V gene. The V segment lost 5 bases and the J segment 5 bases; nucleotides outside the gene matches: 7. The CDR3 bases are TGTGCCAGCAGCCTAGAGACAGGGGCAACCGGGGAGCTGTTTTTT. Translated: CASSLETGATGELFF. Variable domain in full (rest from reference TRBV7-8 and TRBJ2-2): GAGVSQSPRYKVAKRGQDVALRCDPISGHVSLFWYQQALGQGPEFLTYFQNEAQLDKSGLPSDRFFAERPEGSVSTLKIQRTQQEDSAVYLCASSLETGATGELFFGEGSRLTVL.

V usage is TRBV19 and J usage is TRBJ2-1, with 8 nucleotides matching TRBD2. In germline, CDR1 is LNHDA, CDR2 SQIVND (reference sequence). V shed 4 bases, J shed 6 bases, and the junction held 11 bases outside the gene matches. The CDR3 spans 16 residues. In nucleotides, the CDR3 is TGTGCCAGTAGTACCCCCTTCGGGAGGGTGGGCAATGAGCAGTTCTTC. Translated, it gives CASSTPFGRVGNEQFF.

This clone was seen a single time. This chain connects TRBV7-9 to TRBJ2-7; 7 positions match TRBD1. Germline values: CDR1 SEHNR, CDR2 FQNEAQ (reference sequence). The CDR3 length is 13 residues. After removal of 5 bases from V and 2 bases from J, the junction contained 3 bases not matched to a gene. This chain's CDR3 is CASSPDRAYEQYF. The CDR3 bases are TGTGCCAGCAGCCCTGACAGGGCCTACGAGCAGTACTTC. Full variable domain (missing parts from reference TRBV7-9 and TRBJ2-7): DTGVSQNPRHKITKRGQNVTFRCDPISEHNRLYWYRQTLGQGPEFLTYFQNEAQLEKSRLLSDRFSAERPKGSFSTLEIQRTEQGDSAMYLCASSPDRAYEQYFGPGTRLTVT.

The chain has TRBV18 and TRBJ2-1, with D uncertain. The V end lost 6 bases, the J end lost 0 bases, and 6 bases lay between the germline ends. CDR1 is KGHSH and CDR2 is LQKENI in the germline V gene. The CDR3 is 13 amino acids. The CDR3 is CASSPSSYNEQFF. CDR3 coding DNA: TGTGCCAGCTCGCCTAGCTCCTACAATGAGCAGTTCTTC. Supplemented by reference TRBV18 and TRBJ2-1, the full variable domain reads NAGVMQNPRHLVRRRGQEARLRCSPMKGHSHVYWYRQLPEEGLKFMVYLQKENIIDESGMPKERFSAEFPKEGPSILRIQQVVRGDSAAYFCASSPSSYNEQFFGPGTRLTVL.

V and J are TRBV25-1 and TRBJ2-2; D not resolved. This CDR3 comprises 11 residues. Trimming pared 6 bases from V and 6 bases from J, leaving 5 bases between. Germline CDR1 reads MGHDK; CDR2 reads SYGVNS. The CDR3 DNA sequence: TGTGCCAGCAGGGGCCCCGGGGAGCTGTTTTTT. Translating it yields CASRGPGELFF.

The J gene is TRBJ1-1, the V gene TRBV11-3; 10 bases fit TRBD1. Germline loops: CDR1 SGHNT, CDR2 YENEEA. V trimming: 4 bases; J trimming: 0 bases; junction bases outside the gene matches: 5. The CDR3 spans 16 residues. CDR3 sequence (DNA): TGTGCCAGCAGCTCGGGACAGGGGAATATGAACACTGAAGCTTTCTTT. Encoded protein: CASSSGQGNMNTEAFF.

The gene calls are TRBV19 and TRBJ2-7, with 9 bases matching TRBD2. CDR3 length: 14 residues. Germline CDR1 and CDR2: LNHDA and SQIVND (reference sequence). V shed 3 bases, J shed 3 bases, and the junction held 3 bases outside the gene matches. CDR3 coding DNA: TGTGCCAGTAGTATTGCTAGCGGGAACTACGAGCAGTACTTC. Encoded protein: CASSIASGNYEQYF. Using reference TRBV19 and TRBJ2-7 for the parts outside the CDR3, the full variable domain is DGGITQSPKYLFRKEGQNVTLSCEQNLNHDAMYWYRQDPGQGLRLIYYSQIVNDFQKGDIAEGYSVSREKKESFPLTVTSAQKNPTAFYLCASSIASGNYEQYFGPGTRLTVT.

The V and J genes are TRBV19 and TRBJ1-6, with D perhaps matching TRBD1 (6 bases). This CDR3 is built from 14 residues. With 7 bases removed from V and 7 bases from J, the gap between germline ends came to 14 bases. CDR1 is LNHDA, CDR2 SQIVND, per germline (reference sequence). This chain's CDR3 is CASKTQGSNSPLHF. CDR3 in DNA: TGTGCCAGTAAGACACAGGGTTCCAATTCACCCCTCCACTTT.

The chain recombines TRBV5-1 with TRBJ2-7, with 9 bases aligning to TRBD1. Germline V gene data show CDR1 as SGHRS and CDR2 as YFSETQ. V lost 4 bases and J lost 7; bases outside the gene matches: 3. The CDR3 is made up of 12 amino acids. The CDR3 loop is CASSRDRGEQYF. CDR3 DNA: TGCGCCAGCAGCCGTGACAGGGGGGAGCAGTACTTC.

The V call is TRBV7-8, the J call TRBJ1-2; D perhaps matches TRBD1 (6 bases). The germline V gene encodes CDR1 SGHVS and CDR2 FQNEAQ. The CDR3 has 15 residues. Trimming pared 0 bases from V and 4 bases from J, leaving 12 bases between. CDR3: CASSLAGGGGYGYTF. CDR3 nucleotides: TGTGCCAGCAGCTTAGCCGGGGGGGGCGGCTATGGCTACACCTTC.

The V and J genes are TRBV13 and TRBJ2-3, with D possibly being TRBD1 (5 bases). The CDR3 consists of 15 residues. The V gene's germline CDR1 is PRHDT and CDR2 FYEKMQ (reference sequence). The V end lost 7 bases, the J end lost 2 bases, and 16 bases lay between the germline ends. The CDR3 bases are TGTGCCAGCACGTTTACACAGGCTTCCACAGATACGCAGTATTTT. It yields the protein CASTFTQASTDTQYF.

The CDR3 protein is CASSNLESSTDTQYF. DNA for the CDR3: TGTGCCAGCAGCAACTTGGAGTCTAGCACAGATACGCAGTATTTT. This chain connects TRBV21-1 to TRBJ2-3; the table gives TRBD2 as D, unverified against the DNA. TRBV21-1 is labeled a pseudogene. CDR3 length: 15 residues.

The rearrangement links TRBV11-2 to TRBJ2-7, with 10 bases lining up with TRBD1. The CDR3 has 15 amino acids. V gave up 4 bases and J gave up 3 bases; unmatched junction bases: 6. Per germline, CDR1 SGHAT and CDR2 FQNNGV. For the CDR3, the DNA is TGTGCCAGCAGCTCACGGGACAGGGGAGACTACGAGCAGTACTTC. This gives the protein CASSSRDRGDYEQYF.

This rearrangement joins TRBV9 to TRBJ2-1; D might be TRBD1 (5 bases). Trimming took off 0 bases at V and 6 bases at J, with 13 bases between the two ends. CDR1 SGDLS and CDR2 YYNGEE come from the germline V gene. This CDR3 comprises 15 residues. The CDR3 DNA follows: TGTGCCAGCAGCGTAGCACCTTTAACAGGCAATGAGCAGTTCTTC. This sequence encodes CASSVAPLTGNEQFF.

The chain combines TRBV7-9 with TRBJ2-7; possible D gene TRBD2, 6 bases. The germline V gene has CDR1 SEHNR and CDR2 FQNEAQ (reference sequence). The CDR3 has 16 residues. V lost 5 bases to trimming and J lost 5 bases, with 22 bases between them. The DNA of the CDR3 is TGTGCCAGCAGCCTAAATCGAGGAGGGATGAGGAACGAGCAGTACTTC. This sequence encodes CASSLNRGGMRNEQYF.

This chain joins TRBV6-1 and TRBJ2-7; TRBD2 matches at 8 bases. V lost 3 bases to trimming and J lost 2 bases; unmatched junction nucleotides: 3. The CDR3 consists of 14 residues. Looked up from germline, CDR1 is MNHNS and CDR2 is SASEGT. As DNA, the CDR3 is TGTGCCAGCAGTGAGGGCGGGAGGACCTACGAGCAGTACTTC. This gives the protein CASSEGGRTYEQYF.

The chain uses TRBV30 and TRBJ2-1, with 9 bases identical to TRBD1. J lost 8 bases, V lost 1 base, and 6 bases had no gene match. CDR3 length equals 14 residues. From germline, CDR1 is GTSNPN and CDR2 SVGIG (reference sequence). CDR3 in amino acids: CAWSETGGGDEQFF. In DNA, the CDR3 is TGTGCCTGGAGTGAAACAGGGGGCGGGGATGAGCAGTTCTTC.

This chain joins TRBV3-1 (or the pseudogene TRBV3-2) and TRBJ2-2, with 15 positions matching TRBD2. The CDR3 is 19 residues long. Germline V lookup: CDR1 LGHDT, CDR2 YNNKEL (reference sequence). V lost 4 bases, J lost 4 bases, and 10 bases stayed unmatched. The CDR3 DNA follows: TGTGCCAGCAGCCGACTGAGGACTAGCGGGAGGGCCAGCACCGGGGAGCTGTTTTTT. Amino acid sequence: CASSRLRTSGRASTGELFF.

J is TRBJ2-1 and V is TRBV5-5; TRBD2 is a possible D gene (5 bases). This CDR3 spans 16 amino acids. Germline CDR1 reads SGHKS; CDR2 reads YYEKEE (reference sequence). Trimming took 0 bases from V and 1 from J, leaving 11 bases between them. The CDR3 nucleotides are TGTGCCAGCAGCTTGGTTACGGGAACTTCCTACAATGAGCAGTTCTTC. Translated: CASSLVTGTSYNEQFF.

The chain combines TRBV7-8 with TRBJ2-2, with a possible D match to TRBD2 (5 bases). CDR1 and CDR2 from the germline V gene are SGHVS and FQNEAQ. The CDR3 is 15 residues long. Trimming took off 5 bases at V and 1 base at J, with 11 bases between the two ends. The CDR3 bases are TGTGCCAGCAGCCCGGGTGGAGGGAACACCGGGGAGCTGTTTTTT. Translated, it gives CASSPGGGNTGELFF.

This chain links TRBV7-2 with TRBJ1-3; unclear D gene. The CDR3 length is 12 residues. CDR1 and CDR2 from the germline V gene are SGHTA and FQGNSA. The V end lost 5 bases, the J end lost 6 bases, and 8 bases lay between the germline ends. CDR3 loop: CASSPTENTIYF. In DNA, the CDR3 is TGTGCCAGCAGCCCTACAGAAAACACCATATATTTT.

The V gene is TRBV5-5, the J gene TRBJ1-5, with D maybe TRBD1 (6 bases). V was trimmed by 4 bases and J by 0 bases, leaving 11 bases between them. The germline CDR1 and CDR2 sequences are SGHKS and YYEKEE (reference sequence). CDR3 length: 15 amino acids. The CDR3 sequence is CASSPRQDSNQPQHF. CDR3 bases: TGTGCCAGCAGCCCGCGACAGGATAGCAATCAGCCCCAGCATTTT.

The chain couples TRBV27 to TRBJ1-3, with D hard to call. The germline V gene has CDR1 MNHEY and CDR2 SMNVEV (reference sequence). The CDR3 length is 13 residues. V was shortened by 4 bases and J by 9 bases, with 13 bases between the two germline ends. The CDR3 protein is CASSSLAGSTIYF. As DNA, the CDR3 is TGTGCCAGCAGTTCATTAGCCGGGTCCACCATATATTTT.